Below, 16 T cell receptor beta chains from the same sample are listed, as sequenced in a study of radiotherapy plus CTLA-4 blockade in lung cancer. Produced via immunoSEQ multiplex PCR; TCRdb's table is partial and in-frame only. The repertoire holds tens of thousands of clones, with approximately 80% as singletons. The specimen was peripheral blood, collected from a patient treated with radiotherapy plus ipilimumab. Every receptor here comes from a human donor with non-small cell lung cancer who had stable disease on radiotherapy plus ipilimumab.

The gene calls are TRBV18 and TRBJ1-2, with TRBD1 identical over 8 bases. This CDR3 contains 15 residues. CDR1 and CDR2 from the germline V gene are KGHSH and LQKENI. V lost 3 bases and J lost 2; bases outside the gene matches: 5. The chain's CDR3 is CASSPGQGENYGYTF. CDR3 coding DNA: TGTGCCAGCTCACCTGGACAGGGAGAGAACTATGGCTACACCTTC.

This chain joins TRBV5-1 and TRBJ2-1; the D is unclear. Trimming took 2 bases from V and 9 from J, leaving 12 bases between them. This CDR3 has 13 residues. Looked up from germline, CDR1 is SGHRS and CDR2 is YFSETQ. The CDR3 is CASSFSEAREQFF. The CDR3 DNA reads TGCGCCAGCAGCTTCTCAGAGGCTCGTGAGCAGTTCTTC.

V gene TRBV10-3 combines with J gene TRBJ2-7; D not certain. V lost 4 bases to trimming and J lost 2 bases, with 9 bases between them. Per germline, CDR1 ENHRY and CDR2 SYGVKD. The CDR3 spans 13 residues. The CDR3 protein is CAISAGDTYEQYF. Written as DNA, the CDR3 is TGTGCCATCAGTGCTGGGGATACCTACGAGCAGTACTTC.

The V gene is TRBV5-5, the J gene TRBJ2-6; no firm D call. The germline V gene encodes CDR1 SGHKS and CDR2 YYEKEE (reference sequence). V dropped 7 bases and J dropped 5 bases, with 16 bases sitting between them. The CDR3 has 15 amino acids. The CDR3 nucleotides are TGTGCCAGCGCTCTCGCACAAAGTCGGGCCAACGTCCTGACTTTC. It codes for CASALAQSRANVLTF.

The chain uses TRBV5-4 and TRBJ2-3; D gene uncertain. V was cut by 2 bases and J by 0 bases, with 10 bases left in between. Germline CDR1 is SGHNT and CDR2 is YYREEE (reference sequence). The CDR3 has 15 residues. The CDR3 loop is CASSFQLGSTDTQYF. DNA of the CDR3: TGTGCCAGCAGCTTTCAGCTGGGGAGCACAGATACGCAGTATTTT. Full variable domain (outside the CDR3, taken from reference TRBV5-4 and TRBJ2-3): ETGVTQSPTHLIKTRGQQVTLRCSSQSGHNTVSWYQQALGQGPQFIFQYYREEENGRGNFPPRFSGLQFPNYSSELNVNALELDDSALYLCASSFQLGSTDTQYFGPGTRLTVL.

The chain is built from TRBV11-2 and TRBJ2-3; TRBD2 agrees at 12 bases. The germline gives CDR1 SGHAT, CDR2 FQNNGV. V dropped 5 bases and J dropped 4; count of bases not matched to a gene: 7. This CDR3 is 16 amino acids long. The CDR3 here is CASSPTSGGWADTQYF. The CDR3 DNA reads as TGTGCCAGCAGCCCTACTAGCGGGGGGTGGGCAGATACGCAGTATTTT.

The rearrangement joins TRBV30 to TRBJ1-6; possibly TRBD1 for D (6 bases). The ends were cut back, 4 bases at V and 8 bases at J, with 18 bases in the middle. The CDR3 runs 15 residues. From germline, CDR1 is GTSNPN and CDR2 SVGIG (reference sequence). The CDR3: CAWTLRVSGDSPLHF. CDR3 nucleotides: TGTGCCTGGACCTTACGGGTCTCAGGGGATTCACCCCTCCACTTT.

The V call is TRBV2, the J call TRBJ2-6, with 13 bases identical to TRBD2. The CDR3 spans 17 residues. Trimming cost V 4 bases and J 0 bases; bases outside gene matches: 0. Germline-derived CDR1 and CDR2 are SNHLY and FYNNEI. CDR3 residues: CASSGLAGGSGANVLTF. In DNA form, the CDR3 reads TGTGCCAGCAGTGGACTAGCGGGGGGCTCTGGGGCCAACGTCCTGACTTTC.

The CDR3 DNA sequence: TGCGCCAGCAGCCCGGAGGGGACAGGGGCCAAAGCTAACTATGGCTACACCTTC. Translating gives CASSPEGTGAKANYGYTF. The chain couples TRBV5-1 to TRBJ1-2; 10 nucleotides line up with TRBD1. Germline V CDR1 and CDR2: SGHRS, YFSETQ. V was clipped by 4 bases and J by 0 bases; unmatched bases: 12. The CDR3 is made up of 18 amino acids.

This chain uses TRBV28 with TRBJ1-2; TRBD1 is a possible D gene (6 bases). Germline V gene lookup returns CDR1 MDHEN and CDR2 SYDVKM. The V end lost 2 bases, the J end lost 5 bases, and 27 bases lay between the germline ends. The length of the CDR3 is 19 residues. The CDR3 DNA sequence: TGTGCCAGCAGTTTAAGTGAGGGCCGGGGAGGGGGTAATCAGTATGGCTACACCTTC. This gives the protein CASSLSEGRGGGNQYGYTF.

The CDR3 DNA sequence: TGTGCCTGGAGTGCGGTGACGGGAGTAGCCTACAATGAGCAGTTCTTC. This encodes CAWSAVTGVAYNEQFF. The J gene is TRBJ2-1, the V gene TRBV30; the D gene is possibly TRBD2 (6 bases). CDR1 is GTSNPN, CDR2 SVGIG, per germline (reference sequence). The CDR3 extends over 16 amino acids. Deletions cut 1 base from V and 2 bases from J, with 15 bases between.

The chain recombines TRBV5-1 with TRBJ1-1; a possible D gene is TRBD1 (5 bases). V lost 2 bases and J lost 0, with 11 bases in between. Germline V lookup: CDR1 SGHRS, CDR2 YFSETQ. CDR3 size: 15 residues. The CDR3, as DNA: TGCGCCAGCAGCTTCCAGGGTACGGTGAACACTGAAGCTTTCTTT. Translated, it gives CASSFQGTVNTEAFF.

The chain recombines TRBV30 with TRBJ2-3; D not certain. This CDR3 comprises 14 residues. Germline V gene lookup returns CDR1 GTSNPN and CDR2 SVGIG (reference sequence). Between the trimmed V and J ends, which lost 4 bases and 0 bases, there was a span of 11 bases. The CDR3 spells CAWKWKGSTDTQYF. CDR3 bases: TGTGCCTGGAAATGGAAGGGTAGCACAGATACGCAGTATTTT.

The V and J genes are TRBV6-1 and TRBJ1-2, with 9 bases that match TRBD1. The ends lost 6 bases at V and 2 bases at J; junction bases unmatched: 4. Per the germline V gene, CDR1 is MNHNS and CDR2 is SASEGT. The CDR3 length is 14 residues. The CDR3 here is CASRGQGTNYGYTF. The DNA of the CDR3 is TGTGCCAGCAGGGGACAGGGAACCAACTATGGCTACACCTTC.

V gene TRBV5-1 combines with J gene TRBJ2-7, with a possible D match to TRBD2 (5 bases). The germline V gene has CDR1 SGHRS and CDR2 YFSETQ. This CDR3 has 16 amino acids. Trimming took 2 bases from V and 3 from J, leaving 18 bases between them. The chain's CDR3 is CASSLTPGLSYYEQYF. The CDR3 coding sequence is TGCGCCAGCAGCTTAACGCCAGGACTGAGTTACTACGAGCAGTACTTC.

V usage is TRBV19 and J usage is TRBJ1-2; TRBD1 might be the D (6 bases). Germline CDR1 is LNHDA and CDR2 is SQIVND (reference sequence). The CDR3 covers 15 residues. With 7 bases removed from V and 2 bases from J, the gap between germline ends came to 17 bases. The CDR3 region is CASIDRFRGNYGYTF. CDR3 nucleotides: TGTGCCAGTATCGACCGTTTCAGGGGCAACTATGGCTACACCTTC.